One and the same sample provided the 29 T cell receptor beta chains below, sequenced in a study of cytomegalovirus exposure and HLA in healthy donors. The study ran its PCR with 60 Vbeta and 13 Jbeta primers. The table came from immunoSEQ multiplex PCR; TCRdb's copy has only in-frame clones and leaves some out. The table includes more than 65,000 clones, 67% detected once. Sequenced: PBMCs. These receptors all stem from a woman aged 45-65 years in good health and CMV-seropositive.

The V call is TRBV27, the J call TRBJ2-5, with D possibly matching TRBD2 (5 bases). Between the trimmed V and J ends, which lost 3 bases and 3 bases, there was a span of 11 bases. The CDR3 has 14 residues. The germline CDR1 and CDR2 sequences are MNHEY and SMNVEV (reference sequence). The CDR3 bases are TGTGCCAGCAGTTTTGTCCCCGGGGAAGAGACCCAGTACTTC. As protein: CASSFVPGEETQYF.

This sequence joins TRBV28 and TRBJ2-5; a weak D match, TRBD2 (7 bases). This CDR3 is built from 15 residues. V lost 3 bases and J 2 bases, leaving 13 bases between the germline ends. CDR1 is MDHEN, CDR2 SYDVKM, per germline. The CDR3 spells CASSLGGGLQETQYF. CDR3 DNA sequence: TGTGCCAGCAGTTTGGGCGGGGGCCTACAAGAGACCCAGTACTTC. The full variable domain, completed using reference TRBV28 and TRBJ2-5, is DVKVTQSSRYLVKRTGEKVFLECVQDMDHENMFWYRQDPGLGLRLIYFSYDVKMKEKGDIPEGYSVSREKKERFSLILESASTNQTSMYLCASSLGGGLQETQYFGPGTRLLVL.

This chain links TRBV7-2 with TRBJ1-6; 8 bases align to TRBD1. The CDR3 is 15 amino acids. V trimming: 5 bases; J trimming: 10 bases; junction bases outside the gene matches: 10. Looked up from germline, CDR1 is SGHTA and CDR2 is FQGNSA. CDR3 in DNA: TGTGCCAGCAGCCTAACAGTTACAGGGGGATCACCCCTCCACTTT. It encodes CASSLTVTGGSPLHF. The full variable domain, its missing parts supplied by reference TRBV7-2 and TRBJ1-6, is GAGVSQSPSNKVTEKGKDVELRCDPISGHTALYWYRQSLGQGLEFLIYFQGNSAPDKSGLPSDRFSAERTGGSVSTLTIQRTQQEDSAVYLCASSLTVTGGSPLHFGNGTRLTVT.

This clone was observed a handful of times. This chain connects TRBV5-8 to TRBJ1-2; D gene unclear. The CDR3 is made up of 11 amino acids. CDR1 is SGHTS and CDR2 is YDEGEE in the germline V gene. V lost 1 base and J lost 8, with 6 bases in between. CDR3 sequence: CASSLNQGYTF. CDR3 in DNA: TGTGCCAGCAGCTTGAATCAGGGCTACACCTTC.

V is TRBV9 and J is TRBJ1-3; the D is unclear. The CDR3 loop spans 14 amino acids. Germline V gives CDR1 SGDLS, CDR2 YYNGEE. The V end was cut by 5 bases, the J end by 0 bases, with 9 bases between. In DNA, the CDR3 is TGTGCCAGCAGACCTCTAGACTCTGGAAACACCATATATTTT. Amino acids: CASRPLDSGNTIYF.

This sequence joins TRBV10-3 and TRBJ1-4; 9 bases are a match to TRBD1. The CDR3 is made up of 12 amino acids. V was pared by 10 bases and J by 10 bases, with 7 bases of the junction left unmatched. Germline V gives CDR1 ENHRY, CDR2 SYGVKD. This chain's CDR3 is CATRQGDLKLFF. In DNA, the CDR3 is TGTGCCACCCGACAGGGGGATCTAAAACTGTTTTTT.

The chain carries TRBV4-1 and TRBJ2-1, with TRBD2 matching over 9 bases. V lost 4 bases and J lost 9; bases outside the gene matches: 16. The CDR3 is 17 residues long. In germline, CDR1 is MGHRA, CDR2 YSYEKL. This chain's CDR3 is CASSRRKGGGGAGEQFF. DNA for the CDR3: TGCGCCAGCAGCCGAAGGAAGGGGGGCGGGGGGGCCGGTGAGCAGTTCTTC.

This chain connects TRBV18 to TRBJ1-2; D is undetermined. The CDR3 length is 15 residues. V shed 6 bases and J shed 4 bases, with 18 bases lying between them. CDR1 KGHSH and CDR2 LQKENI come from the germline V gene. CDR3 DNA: TGTGCCAGCTCCCTACTAACCGAGGTGAGCTATGGCTACACCTTC. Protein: CASSLLTEVSYGYTF. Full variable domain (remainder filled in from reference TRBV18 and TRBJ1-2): NAGVMQNPRHLVRRRGQEARLRCSPMKGHSHVYWYRQLPEEGLKFMVYLQKENIIDESGMPKERFSAEFPKEGPSILRIQQVVRGDSAAYFCASSLLTEVSYGYTFGSGTRLTVV.

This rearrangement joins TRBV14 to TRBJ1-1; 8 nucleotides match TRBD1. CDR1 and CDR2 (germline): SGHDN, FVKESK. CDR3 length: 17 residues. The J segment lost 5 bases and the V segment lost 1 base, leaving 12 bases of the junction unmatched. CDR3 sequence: CASSQASRQGRKTEAFF. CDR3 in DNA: TGTGCCAGCAGCCAAGCTTCTCGACAGGGGAGAAAGACTGAAGCTTTCTTT.

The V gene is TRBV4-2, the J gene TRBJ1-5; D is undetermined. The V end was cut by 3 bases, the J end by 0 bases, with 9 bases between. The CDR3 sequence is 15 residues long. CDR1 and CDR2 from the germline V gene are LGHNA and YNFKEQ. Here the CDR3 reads CASSQNMYSNQPQHF. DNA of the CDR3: TGTGCCAGCAGCCAGAACATGTATAGCAATCAGCCCCAGCATTTT.

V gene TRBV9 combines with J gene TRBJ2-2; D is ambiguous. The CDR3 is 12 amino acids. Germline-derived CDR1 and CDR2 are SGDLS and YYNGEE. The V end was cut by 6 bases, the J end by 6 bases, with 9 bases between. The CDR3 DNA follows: TGTGCCAGCAATACCGACTCCGGGGAGCTGTTTTTT. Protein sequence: CASNTDSGELFF.

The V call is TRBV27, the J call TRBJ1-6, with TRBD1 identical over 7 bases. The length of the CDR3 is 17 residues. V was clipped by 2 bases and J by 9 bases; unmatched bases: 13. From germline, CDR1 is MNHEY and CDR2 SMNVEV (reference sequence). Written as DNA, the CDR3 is TGTGCCAGCAGTTTAGCTATAGACAGGGTTGTTTTTTCACCCCTCCACTTT. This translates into CASSLAIDRVVFSPLHF.

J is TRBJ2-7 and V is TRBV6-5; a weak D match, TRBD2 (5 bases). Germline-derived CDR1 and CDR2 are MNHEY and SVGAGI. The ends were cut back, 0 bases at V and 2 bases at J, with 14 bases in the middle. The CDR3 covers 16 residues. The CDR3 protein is CASSYSSGGGPYEQYF. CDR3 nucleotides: TGTGCCAGCAGTTACTCCTCCGGAGGTGGTCCCTACGAGCAGTACTTC.

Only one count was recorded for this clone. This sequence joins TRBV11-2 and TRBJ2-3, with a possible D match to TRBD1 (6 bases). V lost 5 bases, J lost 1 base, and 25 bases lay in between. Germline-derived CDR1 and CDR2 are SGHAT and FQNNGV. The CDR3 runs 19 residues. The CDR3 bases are TGTGCCAGCAGCATAAGCCCCTTGAGCAGGGGTCGGGGCACAGATACGCAGTATTTT. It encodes CASSISPLSRGRGTDTQYF.

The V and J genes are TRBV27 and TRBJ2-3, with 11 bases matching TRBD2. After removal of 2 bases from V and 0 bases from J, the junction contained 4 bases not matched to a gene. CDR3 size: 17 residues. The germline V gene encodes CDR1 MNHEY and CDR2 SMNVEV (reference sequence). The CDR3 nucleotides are TGTGCCAGCAGTTTAGTAGCGGGGGGGACTAGCACAGATACGCAGTATTTT. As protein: CASSLVAGGTSTDTQYF.

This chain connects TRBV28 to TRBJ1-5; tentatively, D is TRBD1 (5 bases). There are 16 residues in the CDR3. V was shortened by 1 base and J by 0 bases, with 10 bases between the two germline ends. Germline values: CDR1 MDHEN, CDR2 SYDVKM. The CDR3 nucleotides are TGTGCCAGCAGTTTATCAGGGTCGTATAGCAATCAGCCCCAGCATTTT. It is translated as CASSLSGSYSNQPQHF.

The CDR3 reads CASANLGGNQPQHF. DNA of the CDR3: TGTGCCAGCGCAAACTTGGGGGGGAATCAGCCCCAGCATTTT. The chain carries TRBV11-2 and TRBJ1-5, with D tentatively TRBD1 (5 bases). V shed 8 bases and J shed 4 bases, with 15 bases lying between them. Germline V gene data show CDR1 as SGHAT and CDR2 as FQNNGV. This CDR3 has 14 residues.

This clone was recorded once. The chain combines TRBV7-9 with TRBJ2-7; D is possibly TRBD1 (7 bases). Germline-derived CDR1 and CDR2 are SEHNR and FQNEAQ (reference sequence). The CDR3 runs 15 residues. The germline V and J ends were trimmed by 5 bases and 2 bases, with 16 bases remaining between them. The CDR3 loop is CASSHLRGEPYEQYF. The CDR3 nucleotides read TGTGCCAGCAGCCACCTCAGGGGGGAACCCTACGAGCAGTACTTC.

Written as DNA, the CDR3 is TGTGCCAGCTGGAGCCTCCGAGACAGGGAGGAGGAGCAGTACGTC. This sequence encodes CASWSLRDREEEQYV. The J gene is TRBJ2-7, the V gene TRBV2, with D possibly TRBD1 on 7 matching bases. The germline CDR1 and CDR2 sequences are SNHLY and FYNNEI. The CDR3 length is 15 residues. Trimming cost V 8 bases and J 7 bases, with 24 bases left between them.

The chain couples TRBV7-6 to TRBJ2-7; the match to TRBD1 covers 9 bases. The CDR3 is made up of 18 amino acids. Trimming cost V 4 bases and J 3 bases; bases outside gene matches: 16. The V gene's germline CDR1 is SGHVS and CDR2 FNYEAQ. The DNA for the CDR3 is TGTGCCAGCAGCTCCTCTAACCTCTGGACAGGGGCAGTCTACGAGCAGTACGTC. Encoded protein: CASSSSNLWTGAVYEQYV.

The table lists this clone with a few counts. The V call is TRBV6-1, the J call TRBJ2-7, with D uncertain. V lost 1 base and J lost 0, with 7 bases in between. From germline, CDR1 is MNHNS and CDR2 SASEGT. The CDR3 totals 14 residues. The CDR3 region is CASSEGLGSYEQYV. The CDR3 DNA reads TGTGCCAGCAGTGAAGGTTTGGGCTCCTACGAGCAGTACGTC.

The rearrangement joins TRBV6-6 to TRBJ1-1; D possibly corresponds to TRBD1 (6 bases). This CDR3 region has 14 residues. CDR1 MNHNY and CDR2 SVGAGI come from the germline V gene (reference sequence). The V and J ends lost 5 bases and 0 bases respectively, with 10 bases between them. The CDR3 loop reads CASSADSLNTEAFF. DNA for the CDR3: TGTGCCAGCAGTGCGGACAGTTTGAACACTGAAGCTTTCTTT.

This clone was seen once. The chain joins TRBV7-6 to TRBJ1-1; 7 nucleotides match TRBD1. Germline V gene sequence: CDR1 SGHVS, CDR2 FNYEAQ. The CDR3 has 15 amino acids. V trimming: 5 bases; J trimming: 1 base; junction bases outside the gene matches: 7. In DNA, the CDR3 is TGTGCCAGCAGCCTCACAGGGGAGAGGAACACTGAAGCTTTCTTT. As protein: CASSLTGERNTEAFF.

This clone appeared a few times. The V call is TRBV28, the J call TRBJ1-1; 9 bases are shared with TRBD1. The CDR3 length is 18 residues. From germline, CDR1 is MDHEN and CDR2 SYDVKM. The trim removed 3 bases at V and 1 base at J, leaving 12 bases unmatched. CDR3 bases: TGTGCCAGCAGTTTTATTCCGGGACGGACAGGGGCGAACACTGAAGCTTTCTTT. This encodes CASSFIPGRTGANTEAFF.

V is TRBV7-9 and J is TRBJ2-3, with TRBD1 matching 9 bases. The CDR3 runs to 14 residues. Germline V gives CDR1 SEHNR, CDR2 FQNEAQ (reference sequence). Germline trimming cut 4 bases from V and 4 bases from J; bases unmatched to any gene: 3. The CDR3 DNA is TGTGCCAGCAGCTCACAGGGGGCGGCAGATACGCAGTATTTT. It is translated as CASSSQGAADTQYF.

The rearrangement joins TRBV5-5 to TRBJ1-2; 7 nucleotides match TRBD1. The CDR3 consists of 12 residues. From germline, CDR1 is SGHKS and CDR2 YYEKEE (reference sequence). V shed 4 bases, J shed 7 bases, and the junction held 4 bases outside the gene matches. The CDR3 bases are TGTGCCAGCAGCCCAGGGACAGCTGGCTACACCTTC. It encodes CASSPGTAGYTF.

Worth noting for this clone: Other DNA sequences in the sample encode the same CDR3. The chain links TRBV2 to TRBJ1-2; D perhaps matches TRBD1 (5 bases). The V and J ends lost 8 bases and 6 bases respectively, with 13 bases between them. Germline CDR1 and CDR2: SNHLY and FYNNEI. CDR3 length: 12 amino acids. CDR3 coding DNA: TGTGCCAGCCAGGGTCCAGCAGATGGCTACACCTTC. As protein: CASQGPADGYTF.

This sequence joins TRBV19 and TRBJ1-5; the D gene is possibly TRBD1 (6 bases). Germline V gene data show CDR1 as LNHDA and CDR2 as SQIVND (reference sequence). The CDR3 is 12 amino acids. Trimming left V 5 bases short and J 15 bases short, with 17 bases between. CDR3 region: CASSPRQASRHF. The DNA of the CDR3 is TGTGCCAGTAGTCCTCGACAGGCTTCCAGGCATTTT.

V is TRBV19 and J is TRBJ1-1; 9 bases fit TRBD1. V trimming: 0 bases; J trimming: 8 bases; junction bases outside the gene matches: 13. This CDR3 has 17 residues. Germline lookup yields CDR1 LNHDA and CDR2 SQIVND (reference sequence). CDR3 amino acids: CASSIDWGRGQGTEAFF. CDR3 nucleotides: TGTGCCAGTAGTATAGATTGGGGCCGAGGACAGGGGACCGAAGCTTTCTTT.